The 3 T cell receptor beta chains in this list originate from one sample, sequenced in a study of blood T cell repertoires in COVID-19. This table comes from immunoSEQ multiplex PCR, and its TCRdb copy is limited to in-frame clones, with some not included. The table lists approximately 230,000 clones, around 86% of them singletons, with roughly a sixth in the top ten. The sequenced sample consisted of PBMCs or T cells enriched from blood (not recorded which). The receptors originated from a man between 18 and 29 years old who had recovered from COVID-19.

The gene calls are TRBV19 and TRBJ1-1; TRBD1 might be the D (5 bases). The V end lost 5 bases, the J end lost 1 base, and 11 bases lay between the germline ends. This CDR3 is 14 amino acids long. Germline V gives CDR1 LNHDA, CDR2 SQIVND (reference sequence). The CDR3 loop is CASSSLGGNTEAFF. The CDR3 region has the DNA TGTGCCAGTAGTTCTTTGGGGGGGAACACTGAAGCTTTCTTT.

The CDR3 loop is CSTGLAGGNEQFF. Written as DNA, the CDR3 is TGCAGCACCGGACTAGCGGGAGGGAATGAGCAGTTCTTC. V usage is TRBV29-1 and J usage is TRBJ2-1; TRBD2 matches at 15 bases. Germline CDR1 reads SQVTM; CDR2 reads ANQGSEA. The CDR3 contains 13 residues. J was trimmed by 7 bases and V by 8 bases; bases with no gene match: 3.

The chain couples TRBV30 to TRBJ2-7; D is ambiguous. With 2 bases removed from V and 7 bases from J, the gap between germline ends came to 15 bases. Germline V gene sequence: CDR1 GTSNPN, CDR2 SVGIG (reference sequence). The CDR3 spans 13 residues. CDR3 nucleotide sequence: TGTGCCTGGAGTCTAACGCCGGCCGGGGAGCAGTACTTC. This codes for CAWSLTPAGEQYF.